Below, 25 T cell receptor beta chains from the same sample are listed, as sequenced in a study of T cells in Graves' hyperthyroidism and ophthalmopathy. RNA transcripts yielded amplified TCR beta CDR3 regions. Using the HTBI primer set, a first-round RT-PCR was run on the TCR CDR3. TCRdb re-derived calls from the multiplex PCR reads in MiXCR, one entry per CDR3 protein. The sample has around 400,000 distinct CDR3 sequences, 15% seen once. The sample consisted of blood. The origin of the receptors is a woman aged 60-70 years with Graves' ophthalmopathy.

A remark on this clonotype: One end of the junction varies from germline; a read error may be responsible. The V call is TRBV5-1, the J call TRBJ1-2; D gene uncertain. Germline V gene lookup returns CDR1 SGHRS and CDR2 YFSETQ. The CDR3 sequence is 16 residues long. The CDR3 DNA sequence: TGTGCCAGCAGCCTCCGAGGAGGTTCTGGGAACTATGGCTACACCTTC. Encoded protein: CASSLRGGSGNYGYTF. The full variable domain, its missing parts supplied by reference TRBV5-1 and TRBJ1-2, is KAGVTQTPRYLIKTRGQQVTLSCSPISGHRSVSWYQQTPGQGLQFLFEYFSETQRNKGNFPGRFSGRQFSNSRSEMNVSTLELGDSALYLCASSLRGGSGNYGYTFGSGTRLTVV.

The rearrangement links TRBV2 to TRBJ2-3; D is unclear. The CDR3 consists of 13 residues. Trimming stripped 7 bases from V and 2 bases from J, with 10 bases between. CDR1 and CDR2 (germline): SNHLY, FYNNEI. In nucleotides, the CDR3 is TGTGCCAGCATACCCGGCAACACAGATACGCAGTATTTT. This gives the protein CASIPGNTDTQYF.

This clonotype was counted ten times or more. This sequence joins TRBV28 and TRBJ1-3; TRBD1 might be the D (5 bases). There are 15 residues in the CDR3. Germline CDR1 and CDR2: MDHEN and SYDVKM. The germline V and J ends were trimmed by 6 bases and 1 base, with 13 bases remaining between them. The CDR3 reads CASRLGATSGNTIYF. The CDR3 region has the DNA TGTGCCAGCAGATTAGGGGCGACGTCTGGAAACACCATATATTTT.

V usage is TRBV6-5 and J usage is TRBJ1-1, with a possible D match to TRBD1 (5 bases). V lost 2 bases, J lost 7 bases, and 11 bases lay in between. This CDR3 region has 13 residues. Germline-derived CDR1 and CDR2 are MNHEY and SVGAGI. CDR3 coding DNA: TGTGCCAGCAGTTACCGGGGGGGTTATGAAGCTTTCTTT. Protein sequence: CASSYRGGYEAFF.

This clonotype was found a few times. This chain links TRBV20-1 with TRBJ2-5; 12 positions match TRBD2. Per germline, CDR1 DFQATT and CDR2 SNEGSKA (reference sequence). V dropped 3 bases and J dropped 5; count of bases not matched to a gene: 4. The CDR3 totals 14 residues. The CDR3 nucleotides read TGCAGTGCTAGCCGACTAGCGGGAGCCGAGACCCAGTACTTC. Translating it yields CSASRLAGAETQYF.

This clonotype was counted many times. The rearrangement joins TRBV30 to TRBJ2-7, with 8 bases fitting TRBD1. The CDR3 totals 16 residues. Germline V gives CDR1 GTSNPN, CDR2 SVGIG (reference sequence). The trim removed 3 bases at V and 2 bases at J, leaving 12 bases unmatched. CDR3 residues: CAWSNLDRARPYEQYF. CDR3 nucleotide sequence: TGTGCCTGGAGCAACCTGGACAGGGCTCGACCCTACGAGCAGTACTTC.

This clonotype occurred a few times. The CDR3 sequence is CASRGEASGRPEFF. The CDR3 DNA is TGTGCCAGCAGGGGCGAGGCTAGCGGGAGGCCGGAGTTCTTC. This sequence joins TRBV6-1 and TRBJ2-1; 11 bases map to TRBD2. The junction had 12 bases not matched to a gene; V was cut back by 6 bases and J by 14 bases. CDR3 length: 14 amino acids. Germline CDR1 MNHNS, CDR2 SASEGT.

V and J are TRBV29-1 and TRBJ2-2; 7 bases agree with TRBD1. V lost 6 bases, J lost 1 base, and 2 bases stayed unmatched. CDR3 length: 13 residues. Germline CDR1 reads SQVTM; CDR2 reads ANQGSEA. DNA of the CDR3: TGCAGCGTCAGGACAGGGAACACCGGGGAGCTGTTTTTT. Its protein product is CSVRTGNTGELFF.

This clonotype has ten or more counts. The chain uses TRBV27 and TRBJ2-5; the D gene is possibly TRBD2 (5 bases). The germline CDR1 and CDR2 sequences are MNHEY and SMNVEV (reference sequence). CDR3 length equals 15 residues. Trimming removed 1 base at V and 5 bases at J, with 14 bases between. CDR3 DNA sequence: TGTGCCAGCAGTTTATTCGGAGAGGGCGTTGAGACCCAGTACTTC. Protein product: CASSLFGEGVETQYF.

This clonotype was seen more than once but under ten times. The rearrangement joins TRBV20-1 to TRBJ2-1; 12 bases are shared with TRBD2. V trimming: 4 bases; J trimming: 2 bases; junction bases outside the gene matches: 6. CDR1 is DFQATT and CDR2 is SNEGSKA in the germline V gene (reference sequence). CDR3 size: 16 residues. The CDR3 loop reads CSANRASGRAYNEQFF. In nucleotides, the CDR3 is TGCAGTGCTAATAGGGCTAGCGGGAGGGCCTACAATGAGCAGTTCTTC.

This sequence joins TRBV6-5 and TRBJ2-7; TRBD2 matches at 12 bases. The V gene end was trimmed by 4 bases and the J gene end by 3 bases; junction bases not matched to a gene: 7. The CDR3 is made up of 16 amino acids. CDR1 MNHEY and CDR2 SVGAGI come from the germline V gene. The CDR3: CASSSTSGRNLYEQYF. The CDR3 coding sequence is TGTGCCAGCAGTTCCACTAGCGGGAGGAACCTCTACGAGCAGTACTTC.

This clonotype was recorded at least ten times. This chain uses TRBV12-3 or TRBV12-4 with TRBJ1-5; D is unresolved. The V and J ends lost 4 bases and 1 base respectively, with 11 bases between them. The CDR3 runs to 15 residues. CDR3 region: CASSSSDMSNQPQHF. The CDR3, as DNA: TGTGCCAGCAGTTCCAGTGACATGAGCAATCAGCCCCAGCATTTT.

This clonotype has a count of ten or more. The chain recombines TRBV20-1 with TRBJ1-2, with D tentatively TRBD1 (6 bases). From germline, CDR1 is DFQATT and CDR2 SNEGSKA (reference sequence). The CDR3 is made up of 14 amino acids. V shed 0 bases and J shed 4 bases, with 12 bases lying between them. The CDR3, as DNA: TGCAGTGCTAGAGATCTGGGGGGCGCCTATGGCTACACCTTC. This sequence encodes CSARDLGGAYGYTF.

As concerns this clonotype: This likely comes from a read error, as the CDR3 has no conserved phenylalanine or tryptophan at its end. CDR3 in amino acids: CASSFILALTPSYNEQFS. Written as DNA, the CDR3 is TGTGCCAGCAGTTTTATCCTAGCGTTAACTCCCTCCTACAATGAGCAGTTCTCC. The V call is TRBV28, the J call TRBJ2-1, with D maybe TRBD2 (6 bases). CDR1 and CDR2 from the germline V gene are MDHEN and SYDVKM. The V end lost 3 bases, the J end lost 0 bases, and 18 bases lay between the germline ends. The CDR3 consists of 18 residues.

This clonotype was counted only a few times. This chain uses TRBV10-3 with TRBJ2-2; D is tentatively TRBD1 or TRBD2 (5 bases each). CDR1 is ENHRY, CDR2 SYGVKD, per germline. V was cut by 4 bases and J by 8 bases, with 17 bases left in between. The CDR3 is made up of 15 amino acids. The CDR3 loop is CAISGEGSPPGELFF. In DNA form, the CDR3 reads TGTGCCATCAGTGGAGAGGGGAGCCCCCCGGGGGAGCTGTTTTTT.

This clonotype has a handful of counts. This chain links TRBV11-2 with TRBJ2-1; D call uncertain. The CDR3 length is 19 residues. V was trimmed by 4 bases and J by 2 bases, leaving 24 bases between them. Germline V gene data show CDR1 as SGHAT and CDR2 as FQNNGV. The chain's CDR3 is CASSSGRGRNPNAYNEQFF. The CDR3 coding sequence is TGTGCCAGCAGCTCCGGACGTGGGCGGAACCCTAACGCCTACAATGAGCAGTTCTTC.

The chain has TRBV19 and TRBJ1-3, with D unclear. Germline V gene data show CDR1 as LNHDA and CDR2 as SQIVND (reference sequence). The CDR3 spans 13 residues. V was clipped by 3 bases and J by 1 base, with 4 bases between them. The CDR3 DNA reads as TGTGCCAGTAGTATTTCATCTGGAAACACCATATATTTT. As protein: CASSISSGNTIYF.

Only a few counts were recorded for this clonotype. This clone may be a read error of a much larger clone one base away. The J gene is TRBJ2-1, the V gene TRBV20-1; D tentatively fits TRBD1 or TRBD2 (5 bases each). CDR3 length: 14 residues. Per germline, CDR1 DFQATT and CDR2 SNEGSKA (reference sequence). CDR3 nucleotide sequence: TGCAGTGCCACGGGACGAAGCTCCTACAATGGGCAGTTCTTC. Its protein is CSATGRSSYNGQFF.

V and J are TRBV11-2 and TRBJ2-2, with TRBD2 identical over 13 bases. Looked up from germline, CDR1 is SGHAT and CDR2 is FQNNGV. V was clipped by 3 bases and J by 6 bases; unmatched bases: 4. The CDR3 extends over 16 amino acids. The CDR3 DNA reads TGTGCCAGCAGCTTTGGAACTAGCGGGAGGGCCGGGGAGCTGTTTTTT. It is translated as CASSFGTSGRAGELFF.

The sample holds many counts of this clonotype. V usage is TRBV24-1 and J usage is TRBJ2-1, with D possibly matching TRBD2 (6 bases). Trimming shortened V by 4 bases and J by 9 bases, and 27 bases separated the two germline ends. The CDR3 contains 18 residues. Germline values: CDR1 KGHDR, CDR2 SFDVKD. The CDR3 DNA reads as TGTGCCACCAGTGACCGGGGGTTGGTTAGCGGTCCTAATTCTGAGCAGTTCTTC. This encodes CATSDRGLVSGPNSEQFF.

This rearrangement joins TRBV19 to TRBJ1-4; TRBD1 agrees at 7 bases. The length of the CDR3 is 15 residues. Germline trimming cut 5 bases from V and 4 bases from J; bases unmatched to any gene: 7. Germline CDR1 is LNHDA and CDR2 is SQIVND (reference sequence). Here the CDR3 reads CASSLGTAGNEKLFF. CDR3 bases: TGTGCCAGTAGTCTCGGGACAGCGGGTAATGAAAAACTGTTTTTT.

The J gene is TRBJ2-2, the V gene TRBV6-4; TRBD2 matches 15 bases. Germline CDR1 MRHNA, CDR2 SNTAGT. CDR3 length: 19 residues. V shed 6 bases and J 6 bases; nucleotides not matched to a gene: 14. CDR3 nucleotide sequence: TGTGCCAGCAGCGCCCTTGGACTAGCGGGAGGGCCTCATGCCGGGGAGCTGTTTTTT. It is translated as CASSALGLAGGPHAGELFF.

This clonotype was seen at least ten times. This chain joins TRBV7-2 and TRBJ2-3; a weak D match, TRBD2 (6 bases). Germline V lookup: CDR1 SGHTA, CDR2 FQGNSA. The V gene lost 5 bases and the J gene lost 5 bases, with 17 bases spanning the gap. This CDR3 contains 15 residues. In DNA, the CDR3 is TGTGCCAGCAGCCCCTGGGGGGAGACGTTAGATACGCAGTATTTT. This translates into CASSPWGETLDTQYF.

A few counts support this clonotype. The J gene is TRBJ2-3, the V gene TRBV20-1; D is perhaps TRBD2 (5 bases). Germline CDR1 and CDR2: DFQATT and SNEGSKA (reference sequence). The CDR3 spans 14 residues. With 3 bases removed from V and 1 base from J, the gap between germline ends came to 11 bases. CDR3 nucleotide sequence: TGCAGTGCTAGCACGAGGGCCCGCACAGATACGCAGTATTTT. Translating it yields CSASTRARTDTQYF.

This clonotype is a singleton in its sample. This chain joins TRBV27 and TRBJ2-5; 11 bases are shared with TRBD2. CDR3 length: 16 amino acids. Trimming took 4 bases from V and 1 from J; bases not matched to a gene: 5. Germline CDR1 MNHEY, CDR2 SMNVEV (reference sequence). The CDR3 DNA sequence: TGTGCCAGCAGTTCAAGACTAGCGGGATCCCAAGAGACCCAGTACTTC. Its protein product is CASSSRLAGSQETQYF.